A selection of T cell receptor beta chains follows, all from one sample in a study of pediatric ulcerative colitis. Libraries were prepared by immunoSEQ multiplex PCR; TCRdb keeps only in-frame clonotypes and omits some of them. The sample lists more than 40,000 clones, 60% to 85% occurring once. Sequencing was carried out using gut tissue. The receptors derive from a girl between 5 and 17 years old with moderate ulcerative colitis. The CDR3 runs from the conserved cysteine through the conserved F or W. A D gene is named only where the DNA matches it firmly. Clone size is given for some rows only: seen once, a few or many times, or a class if the clone is expanded.

size,J,D,V,CDR3,DNA
NA,TRBJ2-2,NA,TRBV7-8,CASSLANTGNTGELFF,TGTGCCAGCAGCTTAGCGAATACAGGGAACACCGGGGAGCTGTTTTTT
few,TRBJ1-1,NA,TRBV20-1,CSARIGPEAFF,TGCAGTGCTAGAATCGGACCTGAAGCTTTCTTT
medium-sized,TRBJ2-1,TRBD2,TRBV4-3,CASSQGEGTYNEQFF,TGCGCCAGCAGCCAAGGGGAGGGTACCTACAATGAGCAGTTCTTC
NA,TRBJ2-2,NA,TRBV29-1,CSVEMGGTGELFF,TGCAGCGTTGAGATGGGCGGGACCGGGGAGCTGTTTTTT
NA,TRBJ1-5,NA,TRBV7-6,CASSQTSGERQPQHF,TGTGCCAGCAGCCAGACTTCAGGAGAAAGGCAGCCCCAGCATTTT
NA,TRBJ1-4,NA,TRBV19,CASSIPGNSEKLFF,TGTGCCAGTAGTATCCCAGGGAACTCCGAAAAACTGTTTTTT
NA,TRBJ1-2,NA,TRBV7-2,CASSLGWEGSGYTF,TGTGCCAGCAGCTTAGGATGGGAGGGTTCGGGCTACACCTTC
NA,TRBJ2-7,NA,TRBV15,CATSRTGPYEQYF,TGTGCCACCAGCAGGACAGGTCCTTACGAGCAGTACTTC
NA,TRBJ1-3,NA,TRBV5-1,CASSLSGAEGNTIYF,TGCGCCAGCAGCTTGTCGGGAGCAGAAGGAAACACCATATATTTT
NA,TRBJ1-2,NA,TRBV7-2,CASSLVQGGLSYGYTF,TGTGCCAGCAGCTTAGTCCAGGGAGGGCTCTCTTATGGCTACACCTTC
NA,TRBJ2-7,NA,TRBV7-9,CASRSTDPGAQEYEQYF,TGTGCCAGCAGGTCTACAGATCCGGGGGCTCAAGAATACGAGCAGTACTTC
NA,TRBJ2-1,NA,TRBV28,CASSFSGRRVRDEQFF,TGTGCCAGCAGTTTCTCGGGACGGAGGGTCCGGGATGAGCAGTTCTTC
once,TRBJ2-1,TRBD2,TRBV15,CATSRATSGRNEQFF,TGTGCCACCAGCAGAGCAACTAGCGGGAGAAATGAGCAGTTCTTC
NA,TRBJ2-4,NA,TRBV6-1,CASSVEGSLQVGIQYF,TGTGCCAGCAGTGTTGAGGGATCCCTTCAAGTGGGCATTCAGTACTTC
NA,TRBJ2-3,TRBD1,TRBV5-4,CASSSGTGFPDTQYF,TGTGCCAGCAGTTCCGGGACAGGGTTTCCAGATACGCAGTATTTT
NA,TRBJ2-1,NA,TRBV9,CASSAGRWAYNEQFF,TGTGCCAGCAGCGCGGGCCGGTGGGCCTACAATGAGCAGTTCTTC
NA,TRBJ2-7,NA,TRBV5-1,CASSFGGSYEQYF,TGCGCCAGCAGCTTCGGGGGATCCTACGAGCAGTACTTC
NA,TRBJ1-3,NA,TRBV9,CASSPRGNTIYF,TGTGCCAGCAGCCCGAGGGGAAACACCATATATTTT
NA,TRBJ2-7,NA,TRBV5-6,CASSLPSYEQYF,TGTGCCAGCAGCTTGCCGTCGTACGAGCAGTACTTC
NA,TRBJ2-3,TRBD2,TRBV9,CASSGPPLLAGDTQYF,TGTGCCAGCAGCGGACCCCCACTTCTAGCGGGAGATACGCAGTATTTT
NA,TRBJ2-1,NA,TRBV21-1,CASSQTPRDEQFF,TGTGCCAGCAGCCAGACCCCCCGGGATGAGCAGTTCTTC
NA,TRBJ1-3,NA,TRBV5-1,CASSSGTGNTIYF,TGCGCCAGCAGCTCGGGAACTGGAAACACCATATATTTT
NA,TRBJ2-5,NA,TRBV30,CAWTPGDGVGETQYF,TGTGCCTGGACCCCAGGTGATGGTGTTGGGGAGACCCAGTACTTC
few,TRBJ1-1,NA,TRBV18,CASSPPAARRLAEAFF,TGTGCCAGCTCACCCCCGGCCGCCCGGAGGCTCGCGGAAGCTTTCTTT
NA,TRBJ2-1,TRBD2,TRBV7-9,CASRALAGGNNEQFF,TGTGCCAGCAGGGCTCTAGCGGGAGGGAACAATGAGCAGTTCTTC
few,TRBJ2-7,NA,TRBV9,CASSVVSGEQYF,TGTGCCAGCAGCGTAGTTTCTGGCGAGCAGTACTTC
few,TRBJ2-7,NA,TRBV18,CASSPPAGARGEQYF,TGTGCCAGCTCACCACCGGCGGGGGCGAGGGGCGAGCAGTACTTC
few,TRBJ1-3,NA,TRBV18,CASSPAFGAISGNTIYF,TGTGCCAGCTCACCCGCCTTCGGGGCCATCTCTGGAAACACCATATATTTT
NA,TRBJ2-7,TRBD2,TRBV7-9,CASSSRLAGETYEQYF,TGTGCCAGCAGCTCCCGACTAGCGGGGGAAACCTACGAGCAGTACTTC
NA,TRBJ1-2,NA,TRBV27,CASSLSVADSYGYTF,TGTGCCAGCAGTTTATCAGTCGCGGATTCCTATGGCTACACCTTC
NA,TRBJ2-5,NA,TRBV4-1,CASSQDEGGGAQYF,TGCGCCAGCAGCCAAGATGAAGGAGGGGGGGCCCAGTACTTC
once,TRBJ1-2,NA,TRBV11-1,CASSSAPGAEGDGYTF,TGTGCCAGCAGCTCAGCCCCGGGAGCGGAGGGGGATGGCTACACCTTC
NA,TRBJ1-5,NA,TRBV6-6,CASSLDGYSNQPQHF,TGTGCCAGCAGCCTCGACGGTTATAGCAATCAGCCCCAGCATTTT
NA,TRBJ2-3,NA,TRBV5-6,CASSPMRTTDTQYF,TGTGCCAGCAGCCCCATGAGGACCACAGATACGCAGTATTTT
NA,TRBJ1-1,NA,TRBV5-1,CASSLSGTQNTEAFF,TGCGCCAGCAGCTTGTCCGGGACGCAAAACACTGAAGCTTTCTTT
once,TRBJ2-2,NA,TRBV12-5,CASGLGGNTGELFF,TGTGCTAGTGGTTTGGGCGGGAACACCGGGGAGCTGTTTTTT
few,TRBJ2-2,TRBD1,TRBV18,CASSPWTGETGELFF,TGTGCCAGCTCACCCTGGACAGGCGAAACCGGGGAGCTGTTTTTT
NA,TRBJ2-7,NA,TRBV6-5,CASTQGFGSDEQYF,TGTGCCAGCACCCAGGGTTTTGGTTCCGACGAGCAGTACTTC
once,TRBJ2-7,TRBD2,TRBV5-1,CASSLEGGRAGTYEQYF,TGCGCCAGCAGCTTGGAGGGCGGGAGGGCTGGAACCTACGAGCAGTACTTC
NA,TRBJ2-1,TRBD2,TRBV11-2,CASSPRSSGALYNEQFF,TGTGCCAGCAGCCCCAGGTCTAGCGGGGCACTCTACAATGAGCAGTTCTTC
few,TRBJ1-5,TRBD1,TRBV6-1,CASSSLTGGNQPQHF,TGTGCCAGCAGTTCCCTGACAGGGGGAAATCAGCCCCAGCATTTT
NA,TRBJ2-5,TRBD2,TRBV11-2,CASSLGGYLETQYF,TGTGCCAGCAGCTTGGGGGGGTACTTAGAGACCCAGTACTTC
NA,TRBJ2-7,TRBD1,TRBV27,CASSLYRGNYEQYF,TGTGCCAGCAGTTTATACAGGGGGAATTACGAGCAGTACTTC
NA,TRBJ1-1,TRBD1,TRBV10-3,CAISLGQGGDGAFF,TGTGCCATCAGCCTGGGACAGGGGGGTGACGGAGCTTTCTTT
NA,TRBJ2-5,TRBD2,TRBV18,CASSPPQREIRETQYF,TGTGCCAGCTCACCCCCCCAGCGGGAGATTCGAGAGACCCAGTACTTC
once,TRBJ2-1,TRBD2,TRBV6-1,CASSVFRLAGGNEQFF,TGTGCCAGCAGTGTCTTTAGACTAGCGGGAGGGAATGAGCAGTTCTTC
NA,TRBJ1-5,NA,TRBV7-9,CASSLAGYGNQPQHF,TGTGCCAGCAGCTTAGCAGGGTATGGCAATCAGCCCCAGCATTTT
NA,TRBJ2-1,TRBD1,TRBV19,CASTSGQSYYNEQFF,TGTGCCAGCACGTCGGGACAGTCATATTACAATGAGCAGTTCTTC
NA,TRBJ1-2,NA,TRBV30,CACSEQGLFVANYGYTF,TGTGCCTGCTCAGAACAGGGCCTTTTCGTAGCTAACTATGGCTACACCTTC
NA,TRBJ2-5,TRBD2,TRBV5-6,CASSTVSGSETQYF,TGTGCCAGCAGCACCGTAAGCGGGAGTGAGACCCAGTACTTC
NA,TRBJ1-4,TRBD1,TRBV5-1,CASSEQGAEEKLFF,TGCGCCAGCAGCGAACAGGGGGCGGAGGAAAAACTGTTTTTT
NA,TRBJ2-2,NA,TRBV6-5,CASRSGTTNTGELFF,TGTGCCAGCAGATCCGGGACAACGAATACCGGGGAGCTGTTTTTT
NA,TRBJ2-7,NA,TRBV5-1,CASSPGRSYEQYF,TGCGCCAGCAGCCCCGGCCGGTCCTACGAGCAGTACTTC
NA,TRBJ1-1,NA,TRBV4-2,CASSQGVTNTEAFF,TGTGCCAGCAGCCAAGGAGTGACGAACACTGAAGCTTTCTTT